This record looks at one T cell receptor (beta chain) sequence and its context. Antigen specificity is unknown. These data belong to a study of T cells in narcolepsy. On the study more broadly: Donors had narcolepsy type 1 or type 2, or were healthy controls.

V was clipped by 5 bases and J by 6 bases, with 9 bases between them. The CDR3 totals 12 residues. CDR1 is SGHTA, CDR2 FQGNSA, per germline. Notes on the study in general: Reportedly, autoreactive clonotypes were serially detected in patients' blood but not controls'. In some patient and control memory CD4+ samples, autoreactive clones were absent. Comparing one patient's CSF and blood CD4+ clonotypes highlighted HCRT- and TRIB2-specific autoreactive clonotypes.

Libraries were prepared by immunoSEQ multiplex PCR; TCRdb keeps only in-frame clonotypes and omits some of them. The data contain tens of thousands of clones, around 83% of them singletons. The chain couples TRBV7-2 to TRBJ2-3; D uncertain. The TCR comes from a human donor with narcolepsy. The sequenced material came from CD45RA- memory CD4+ T cells from PBMCs. DNA of the CDR3: TGTGCCAGCAGCCCCGATGGGGATACGCAGTATTTT. Encoded protein: CASSPDGDTQYF.